These 32 T cell receptor beta chains originate from one sample sequenced in a study of post-analysis software for immune sequencing data. The study, taken as a whole, reports: A few TRBV segments occurring more often in patients than controls included TRBV5-6, TRBV5-1 and TRBV20-1.

No cognate antigen is known for these TCRs. cDNA libraries for TCR beta contained unique molecular identifiers. TCRdb redid the calling of the PCR reads with MiXCR, one entry per CDR3 protein. Seen here are almost 700,000 distinct CDR3 sequences, about 60% observed once, and the top ten hold approximately 10%. The specimen was blood. The receptor source for this set is a girl aged 2-15 years with multiple sclerosis.

V and J are TRBV6-6 and TRBJ2-7, with D possibly TRBD2 on 5 matching bases. V lost 6 bases, J lost 1 base, and 16 bases lay in between. The CDR3 length is 15 residues. The germline V gene has CDR1 MNHNY and CDR2 SVGAGI (reference sequence). The CDR3 region has the DNA TGTGCCAGCAGCCGGGCAGGAGGAGAGTCCTACGAGCAGTACTTC. The encoded protein is CASSRAGGESYEQYF.

This clonotype was seen only a few times. The CDR3 bases are TGCAGCGTCCGGACAGTAATGGACACTGAAGCTTTCTTT. Translating it yields CSVRTVMDTEAFF. The V gene is TRBV29-1, the J gene TRBJ1-1; perhaps TRBD1 as D (6 bases). The V gene lost 6 bases and the J gene lost 3 bases, with 14 bases spanning the gap. CDR1 and CDR2 from the germline V gene are SQVTM and ANQGSEA. This CDR3 region has 13 residues.

This chain connects TRBV5-1 to TRBJ2-7; D not certain. The germline CDR1 and CDR2 sequences are SGHRS and YFSETQ. Trimming removed 0 bases from V and 5 bases from J, with 18 bases in between. The CDR3 spans 16 residues. The CDR3 sequence is CASSLGELDVTHEQYF. The CDR3 nucleotides are TGCGCCAGCAGCTTGGGGGAACTGGACGTTACACACGAGCAGTACTTC.

The V gene is TRBV20-1, the J gene TRBJ1-1; the match to TRBD1 covers 7 bases. From germline, CDR1 is DFQATT and CDR2 SNEGSKA (reference sequence). Trimming removed 1 base from V and 11 bases from J; junction bases left unmatched: 16. CDR3 length: 15 residues. The CDR3 DNA reads TGCAGTGCTAGAGGGGGGAGGGGGCTCAAGGTGGAGGCTTTCTTT. Encoded protein: CSARGGRGLKVEAFF.

There are a few counts of this clonotype. The chain uses TRBV5-1 and TRBJ2-1; D might be TRBD1 or TRBD2, each matching 5 bases. CDR1 is SGHRS, CDR2 YFSETQ, per germline. V lost 1 base and J 5 bases, leaving 13 bases between the germline ends. This CDR3 comprises 15 residues. The CDR3: CASSLSWGTHNEQFF. For the CDR3, the DNA is TGCGCCAGCAGCTTGTCTTGGGGGACCCACAATGAGCAGTTCTTC. Drawing the rest from reference TRBV5-1 and TRBJ2-1, the complete variable domain is KAGVTQTPRYLIKTRGQQVTLSCSPISGHRSVSWYQQTPGQGLQFLFEYFSETQRNKGNFPGRFSGRQFSNSRSEMNVSTLELGDSALYLCASSLSWGTHNEQFFGPGTRLTVL.

The genes are TRBV29-1 and TRBJ1-2, with 9 nucleotides matching TRBD1. Looked up from germline, CDR1 is SQVTM and CDR2 is ANQGSEA. This CDR3 has 13 residues. V gave up 4 bases and J gave up 8 bases; unmatched junction bases: 8. The DNA for the CDR3 is TGCAGCGTTGGACAGGGGGGGTTCGGAGGCTACACCTTC. It translates to CSVGQGGFGGYTF.

V and J are TRBV20-1 and TRBJ2-4; 10 bases line up with TRBD1. The end of the DNA aligns better with TRBJ2-7, so the J call may be wrong. The length of the CDR3 is 16 residues. The germline V gene encodes CDR1 DFQATT and CDR2 SNEGSKA (reference sequence). CDR3 in DNA: TGCAGTGCTAGACCTTCCAGGGACAGGGGATTAGGCGAGCAGTACTTC. Amino acid sequence: CSARPSRDRGLGEQYF.

A few counts support this clonotype. The V and J genes are TRBV27 and TRBJ2-1, with unresolved D. Trimming pared 5 bases from V and 6 bases from J, leaving 17 bases between. CDR1 and CDR2 (germline): MNHEY, SMNVEV (reference sequence). This CDR3 region has 15 residues. CDR3 region: CASSPRGGVANEQFF. CDR3 bases: TGTGCCAGCAGTCCCCGTGGTGGTGTGGCCAATGAGCAGTTCTTC.

This clonotype was seen a few times. The genes are TRBV12-3 or TRBV12-4 and TRBJ2-6; TRBD1 might be the D (5 bases). The CDR3 consists of 15 residues. The V gene lost 7 bases and the J gene lost 0 bases, with 10 bases spanning the gap. The CDR3 region is CASTFRGSGANVLTF. The CDR3 DNA follows: TGTGCCAGCACCTTTAGGGGCTCTGGGGCCAACGTCCTGACTTTC.

The chain combines TRBV10-3 with TRBJ2-6; D gene uncertain. The V end lost 2 bases, the J end lost 1 base, and 6 bases lay between the germline ends. CDR1 and CDR2 (germline): ENHRY, SYGVKD. The CDR3 has 15 amino acids. CDR3 residues: CAISEAQSGANVLTF. The CDR3 DNA reads TGTGCCATCAGTGAGGCCCAATCTGGGGCCAACGTCCTGACTTTC.

The table lists this clonotype with a count of one. The rearrangement links TRBV29-1 to TRBJ2-1; D could derive from TRBD1 or TRBD2 (5 bases each). V lost 4 bases to trimming and J lost 6 bases, with 19 bases between them. The CDR3 contains 15 residues. Germline-derived CDR1 and CDR2 are SQVTM and ANQGSEA. CDR3 amino acids: CSVGKRLRGSNEQFF. CDR3 DNA: TGCAGCGTTGGAAAAAGACTGAGGGGAAGCAATGAGCAGTTCTTC.

This clonotype has only a few counts. The rearrangement joins TRBV29-1 to TRBJ2-1; 8 nucleotides align to TRBD1. J was trimmed by 2 bases and V by 7 bases; bases with no gene match: 13. CDR1 is SQVTM and CDR2 is ANQGSEA in the germline V gene. The CDR3 loop spans 16 amino acids. CDR3 amino acids: CSALDRASPTYNEQFF. CDR3 nucleotides: TGCAGCGCGCTGGACAGGGCATCCCCCACCTACAATGAGCAGTTCTTC.

This clonotype was seen more than once but under ten times. This chain uses TRBV20-1 with TRBJ2-3, with 11 bases aligning to TRBD2. The CDR3 is 17 residues long. The germline CDR1 and CDR2 sequences are DFQATT and SNEGSKA (reference sequence). V lost 3 bases to trimming and J lost 0 bases; unmatched junction nucleotides: 8. Here the CDR3 reads CSASFLAGGLSTDTQYF. The CDR3 DNA follows: TGCAGTGCTAGTTTCCTAGCGGGGGGTCTTAGCACAGATACGCAGTATTTT.

J is TRBJ2-7 and V is TRBV7-9, with 8 nucleotides matching TRBD1. J gave up 7 bases and V 3 bases, and 11 bases lay outside the gene matches. From germline, CDR1 is SEHNR and CDR2 FQNEAQ (reference sequence). This CDR3 contains 15 residues. The CDR3 bases are TGTGCCAGCAGCTTTAAAAGACAGGGGAGTGAAGAGCAGTACTTC. It is translated as CASSFKRQGSEEQYF.

In this sample, this clonotype turned up once. The chain carries TRBV27 and TRBJ2-5, with TRBD2 matching 9 bases. Germline values: CDR1 MNHEY, CDR2 SMNVEV (reference sequence). CDR3 length: 16 residues. Trimming at V came to 0 bases and at J to 2 bases, leaving 4 bases not matched to a gene. The CDR3 nucleotides are TGTGCCAGCAGTTTATCGGGGGCGGGAGGGCAAGAGACCCAGTACTTC. Translating it yields CASSLSGAGGQETQYF.

The chain is built from TRBV14 and TRBJ2-1, with 10 bases lining up with TRBD2. Germline CDR1 SGHDN, CDR2 FVKESK. V shed 1 base and J 4 bases; nucleotides not matched to a gene: 10. The CDR3 runs to 18 residues. The DNA for the CDR3 is TGTGCCAGCAGCCAAGTCGGGGCTAGCGGGAGACAGTACAATGAGCAGTTCTTC. Translated: CASSQVGASGRQYNEQFF.

The chain has TRBV5-4 and TRBJ2-5, with D perhaps matching TRBD1 (6 bases). The DNA end lines up better with TRBJ2-7; the J call may be wrong. From germline, CDR1 is SGHNT and CDR2 YYREEE (reference sequence). This CDR3 has 13 amino acids. The CDR3 loop reads CASSSSGVHEQYF. Written as DNA, the CDR3 is TGTGCCAGCAGCTCCTCAGGGGTCCACGAGCAGTACTTC.

The rearrangement uses TRBV5-1 and TRBJ2-7, with 9 nucleotides matching TRBD1. V shed 2 bases, J shed 4 bases, and the junction held 4 bases outside the gene matches. The CDR3 is made up of 14 amino acids. Per germline, CDR1 SGHRS and CDR2 YFSETQ. CDR3 coding DNA: TGCGCCAGCAGCTTCACAGGGGGCACATACGAGCAGTACTTC. Protein product: CASSFTGGTYEQYF.

The chain joins TRBV7-9 to TRBJ2-1; no clear D. Trimming removed 5 bases from V and 9 bases from J, with 11 bases in between. Germline CDR1 is SEHNR and CDR2 is FQNEAQ (reference sequence). This CDR3 comprises 12 residues. The CDR3 DNA is TGTGCCAGCAGCCGCTACATAGCTGAGCAGTTCTTC. Translating it yields CASSRYIAEQFF.

In its sample, this clonotype was seen a few times. The chain links TRBV20-1 to TRBJ2-1, with TRBD1 identical over 7 bases. Germline CDR1 DFQATT, CDR2 SNEGSKA (reference sequence). This CDR3 region has 14 residues. J was trimmed by 4 bases and V by 5 bases; bases with no gene match: 8. In nucleotides, the CDR3 is TGCAGTGCTGCAGGGGGAGCGAGTTACAATGAGCAGTTCTTC. Protein: CSAAGGASYNEQFF.

The CDR3 DNA is TGCAGCGCAAGACTAGCGGACCAAGAGACCCAGTACTTC. This sequence encodes CSARLADQETQYF. V is TRBV29-1 and J is TRBJ2-5; TRBD2 matches at 9 bases. Germline-derived CDR1 and CDR2 are SQVTM and ANQGSEA. This CDR3 contains 13 residues. V dropped 7 bases and J dropped 0; count of bases not matched to a gene: 3.

The sample holds a few counts of this clonotype. This chain joins TRBV6-1 and TRBJ2-1; D is perhaps TRBD2 (7 bases). The CDR3 extends over 16 amino acids. Germline V lookup: CDR1 MNHNS, CDR2 SASEGT. Trimming left V 6 bases short and J 2 bases short, with 17 bases between. The CDR3 nucleotides are TGTGCCAGCAGCGAGGGGGGGACACTAACCTACAATGAGCAGTTCTTC. Its protein is CASSEGGTLTYNEQFF.

This clonotype was counted between two and nine times. The chain employs TRBV5-5 and TRBJ2-5; D is perhaps TRBD2 (6 bases). CDR3 length: 12 amino acids. Germline V gives CDR1 SGHKS, CDR2 YYEKEE (reference sequence). V lost 4 bases and J lost 3, with 7 bases in between. The CDR3 loop is CASSRLEETQYF. For the CDR3, the DNA is TGTGCCAGCAGCCGACTAGAAGAGACCCAGTACTTC.

The chain uses TRBV19 and TRBJ1-2; D might be TRBD1 (6 bases). The CDR3 has 16 amino acids. The germline CDR1 and CDR2 sequences are LNHDA and SQIVND (reference sequence). Trimming removed 4 bases at V and 3 bases at J, with 18 bases between. CDR3: CASSRDRDKGDYGYTF. The CDR3 bases are TGTGCCAGTAGTAGGGACCGGGACAAAGGAGACTATGGCTACACCTTC.

The sample holds a few counts of this clonotype. The rearrangement uses TRBV3-1 and TRBJ1-1; no clear D. The CDR3 has 14 amino acids. Germline V gene data show CDR1 as LGHDT and CDR2 as YNNKEL (reference sequence). V lost 1 base to trimming and J lost 0 bases, with 6 bases between them. The CDR3 DNA follows: TGTGCCAGCAGCCAAGTAGGATTGAACACTGAAGCTTTCTTT. It yields the protein CASSQVGLNTEAFF.

This chain connects TRBV5-5 to TRBJ2-1; D not certain. The V and J ends lost 4 bases and 0 bases respectively, with 11 bases between them. Germline loops: CDR1 SGHKS, CDR2 YYEKEE (reference sequence). The CDR3 contains 15 residues. The CDR3 sequence: CASSEGWSSYNEQFF. CDR3 nucleotide sequence: TGTGCCAGCAGCGAAGGGTGGAGCTCCTACAATGAGCAGTTCTTC.

The chain combines TRBV6-5 with TRBJ2-3, with D hard to call. Germline V gene data show CDR1 as MNHEY and CDR2 as SVGAGI. This CDR3 contains 15 residues. V lost 1 base and J 0 bases, leaving 8 bases between the germline ends. The CDR3 spells CASSYYRASTDTQYF. The CDR3 coding sequence is TGTGCCAGCAGTTACTATCGGGCCAGCACAGATACGCAGTATTTT.

The chain combines TRBV7-9 with TRBJ2-7, with 12 bases that match TRBD2. Germline values: CDR1 SEHNR, CDR2 FQNEAQ (reference sequence). This CDR3 has 17 amino acids. Trimming removed 8 bases from V and 2 bases from J; junction bases left unmatched: 13. The CDR3 protein is CASQSGPLAGGPYEQYF. The CDR3 DNA reads as TGTGCCAGCCAGAGCGGGCCTCTAGCGGGAGGGCCCTACGAGCAGTACTTC.

The J gene is TRBJ2-2, the V gene TRBV2; TRBD1 matches 11 bases. From germline, CDR1 is SNHLY and CDR2 FYNNEI. The CDR3 covers 14 residues. V lost 6 bases and J lost 9; bases outside the gene matches: 6. CDR3 loop: CASSGTGGVRELFF. CDR3 DNA: TGTGCCAGCAGCGGGACAGGGGGTGTACGGGAGCTGTTTTTT.

V and J are TRBV3-1 and TRBJ2-7; 12 nucleotides agree with TRBD2. The last part of the DNA fits TRBJ2-5 better; the J call may be wrong. The CDR3 consists of 17 residues. Germline V gene sequence: CDR1 LGHDT, CDR2 YNNKEL (reference sequence). CDR3 nucleotide sequence: TGTGCCAGCAGCCAAGGGACTAGCGGGATCTTTCGGGAGACCCAGTACTTC. Translated, it gives CASSQGTSGIFRETQYF.

This rearrangement joins TRBV2 to TRBJ2-4, with D hard to call. Gene TRBJ2-7 matches the end of the DNA better, so the J call may be wrong. In germline, CDR1 is SNHLY, CDR2 FYNNEI. The CDR3 is 13 amino acids. Written as DNA, the CDR3 is TGTGCCAGCATCCGACGACCTACCTACGAGCAGTACTTC. Translated, it gives CASIRRPTYEQYF.

The rearrangement links TRBV20-1 to TRBJ2-3, with TRBD2 matching over 7 bases. This CDR3 has 13 residues. From germline, CDR1 is DFQATT and CDR2 SNEGSKA (reference sequence). With V trimmed by 4 bases and J by 4 bases, 5 bases remained unmatched. CDR3 sequence (DNA): TGCAGTGCTAAAGTAGCGGGTCCAGATACGCAGTATTTT. This codes for CSAKVAGPDTQYF.